The 3 T cell receptor beta chains listed next were all sequenced from one sample in a study of blood T cells in healthy people across ages. Through a sample-barcoded 5' primer and a J-beta primer mix, a second PCR was run for roughly 6 to 12 cycles. TCRdb processed the 5' RACE reads anew with MiXCR; each CDR3 protein has one entry. The sample holds hundreds of thousands of distinct CDR3 sequences, around 21% seen once. The sample taken for sequencing was blood. These receptors originate from a man in his 70s in good health.

This clonotype was seen more than once but under ten times. This sequence joins TRBV6-5 and TRBJ2-7; D may be TRBD1 or TRBD2 (5 bases each). CDR1 MNHEY and CDR2 SVGAGI come from the germline V gene. This CDR3 spans 14 amino acids. Trimming took off 2 bases at V and 3 bases at J, with 11 bases between the two ends. The CDR3 coding sequence is TGTGCCAGCAGTTACGCGGGCAGGGACTACGAGCAGTACTTC. This encodes CASSYAGRDYEQYF.

This clonotype was counted a few times. The rearrangement uses TRBV12-3 or TRBV12-4 and TRBJ2-2; 9 nucleotides align to TRBD1. The CDR3 covers 14 residues. V lost 2 bases and J lost 9; bases outside the gene matches: 4. The CDR3 reads CASSLFGTGRELFF. The CDR3, as DNA: TGTGCCAGCAGTTTATTTGGGACAGGGAGGGAGCTGTTTTTT.

The V and J genes are TRBV7-3 and TRBJ2-1; 13 bases match TRBD2. In germline, CDR1 is SGHTA, CDR2 FQGTGA. Trimming removed 1 base from V and 5 bases from J; junction bases left unmatched: 5. This CDR3 comprises 17 residues. In DNA, the CDR3 is TGTGCCAGCAGCTTAATCATAGGACTAGCGGGAGACAATGAGCAGTTCTTC. This encodes CASSLIIGLAGDNEQFF.